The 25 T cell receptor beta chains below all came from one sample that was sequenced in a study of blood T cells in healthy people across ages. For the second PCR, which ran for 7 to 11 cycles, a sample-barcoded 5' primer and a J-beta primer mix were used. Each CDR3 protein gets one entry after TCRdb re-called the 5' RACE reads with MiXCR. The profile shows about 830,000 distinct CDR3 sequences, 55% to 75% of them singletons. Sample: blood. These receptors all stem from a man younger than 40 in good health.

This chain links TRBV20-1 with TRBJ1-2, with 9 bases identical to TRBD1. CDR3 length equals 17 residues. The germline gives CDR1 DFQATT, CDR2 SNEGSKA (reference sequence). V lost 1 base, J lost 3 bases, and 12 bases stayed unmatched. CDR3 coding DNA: TGCAGTGCTAGAGCCTTAGGACAGGGGTCGGTTGACTATGGCTACACCTTC. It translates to CSARALGQGSVDYGYTF.

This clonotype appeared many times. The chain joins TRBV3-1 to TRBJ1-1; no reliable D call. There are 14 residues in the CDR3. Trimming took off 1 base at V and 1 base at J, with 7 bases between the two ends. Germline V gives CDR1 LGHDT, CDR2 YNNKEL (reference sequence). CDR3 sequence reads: CASSQGPGNTEAFF. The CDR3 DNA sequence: TGTGCCAGCAGCCAAGGGCCCGGGAACACTGAAGCTTTCTTT. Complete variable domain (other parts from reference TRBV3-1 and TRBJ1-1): DTAVSQTPKYLVTQMGNDKSIKCEQNLGHDTMYWYKQDSKKFLKIMFSYNNKELIINETVPNRFSPKSPDKAHLNLHINSLELGDSAVYFCASSQGPGNTEAFFGQGTRLTVV.

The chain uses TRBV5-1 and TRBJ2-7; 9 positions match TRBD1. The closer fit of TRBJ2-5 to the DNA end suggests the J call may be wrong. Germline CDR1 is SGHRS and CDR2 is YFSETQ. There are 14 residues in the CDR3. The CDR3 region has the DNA TGCGCCAGCATCGGTGGGGACAGGGTGGAGACCCAGTACTTC. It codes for CASIGGDRVETQYF.

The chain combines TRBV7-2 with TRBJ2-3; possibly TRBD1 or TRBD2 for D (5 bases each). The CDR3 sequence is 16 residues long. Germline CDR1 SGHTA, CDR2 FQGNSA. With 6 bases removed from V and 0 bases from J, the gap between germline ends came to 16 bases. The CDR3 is CASRSGTDPSTDTQYF. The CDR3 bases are TGTGCCAGCAGATCAGGGACCGACCCTAGCACAGATACGCAGTATTTT. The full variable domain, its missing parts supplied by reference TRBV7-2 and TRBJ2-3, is GAGVSQSPSNKVTEKGKDVELRCDPISGHTALYWYRQSLGQGLEFLIYFQGNSAPDKSGLPSDRFSAERTGGSVSTLTIQRTQQEDSAVYLCASRSGTDPSTDTQYFGPGTRLTVL.

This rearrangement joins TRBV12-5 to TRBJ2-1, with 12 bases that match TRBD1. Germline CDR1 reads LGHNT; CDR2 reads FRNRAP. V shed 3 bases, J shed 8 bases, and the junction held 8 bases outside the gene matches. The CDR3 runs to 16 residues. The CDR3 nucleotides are TGTGCTAGTGGTTTCACTACGGGACAGGGGGCTGATGAGCAGTTCTTC. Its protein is CASGFTTGQGADEQFF. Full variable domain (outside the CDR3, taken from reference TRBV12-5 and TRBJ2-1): DARVTQTPRHKVTEMGQEVTMRCQPILGHNTVFWYRQTMMQGLELLAYFRNRAPLDDSGMPKDRFSAEMPDATLATLKIQPSEPRDSAVYFCASGFTTGQGADEQFFGPGTRLTVL.

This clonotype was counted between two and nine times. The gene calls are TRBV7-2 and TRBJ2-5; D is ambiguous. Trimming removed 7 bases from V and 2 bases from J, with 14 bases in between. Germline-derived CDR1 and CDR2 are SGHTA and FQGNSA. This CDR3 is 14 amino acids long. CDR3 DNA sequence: TGTGCCAGCACCCGACCGCAGATTCAAGAGACCCAGTACTTC. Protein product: CASTRPQIQETQYF.

The CDR3 loop reads CASSQGTGDAETQYF. CDR3 sequence (DNA): TGTGCCAGCAGCCAAGGAACGGGAGATGCAGAGACCCAGTACTTC. The rearrangement uses TRBV3-1 and TRBJ2-7; perhaps TRBD2 as D (6 bases). Judging by the DNA end, TRBJ2-5 fits better; the J call may be wrong. The CDR3 is 15 residues long. Germline-derived CDR1 and CDR2 are LGHDT and YNNKEL (reference sequence).

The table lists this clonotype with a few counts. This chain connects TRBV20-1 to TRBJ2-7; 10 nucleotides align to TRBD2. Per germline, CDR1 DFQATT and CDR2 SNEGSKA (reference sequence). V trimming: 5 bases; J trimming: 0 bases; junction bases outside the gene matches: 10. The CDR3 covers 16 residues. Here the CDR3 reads CSARRLAGPSSYEQYF. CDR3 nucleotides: TGCAGTGCTCGTAGACTAGCGGGCCCCAGCTCCTACGAGCAGTACTTC.

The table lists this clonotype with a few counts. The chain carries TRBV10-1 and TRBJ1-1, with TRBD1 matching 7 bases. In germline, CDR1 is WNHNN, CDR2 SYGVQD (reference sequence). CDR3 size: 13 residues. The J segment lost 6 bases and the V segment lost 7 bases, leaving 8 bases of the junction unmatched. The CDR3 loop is CASNRDSNSEAFF. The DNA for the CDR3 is TGCGCCAGCAATCGGGACAGCAACTCTGAAGCTTTCTTT.

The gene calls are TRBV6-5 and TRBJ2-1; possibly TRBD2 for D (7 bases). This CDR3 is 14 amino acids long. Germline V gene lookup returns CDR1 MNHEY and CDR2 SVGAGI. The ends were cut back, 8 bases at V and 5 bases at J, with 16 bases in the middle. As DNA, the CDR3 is TGTGCCAGCCGGCGGGGGCAGTCGAACAATGAGCAGTTCTTC. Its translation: CASRRGQSNNEQFF.

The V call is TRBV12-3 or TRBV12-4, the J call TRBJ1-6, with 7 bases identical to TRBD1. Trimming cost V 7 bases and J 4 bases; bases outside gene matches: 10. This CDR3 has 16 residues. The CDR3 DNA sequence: TGTGCCAGCAAATTCCGGGACAGCGGGTATAATTCACCCCTCCACTTT. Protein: CASKFRDSGYNSPLHF.

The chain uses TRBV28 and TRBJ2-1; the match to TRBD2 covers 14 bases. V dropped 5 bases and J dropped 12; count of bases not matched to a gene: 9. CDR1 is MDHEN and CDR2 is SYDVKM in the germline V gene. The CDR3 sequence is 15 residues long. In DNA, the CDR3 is TGTGCCAGCAGTAGCGGACTAGCGGGAGGAGCCCGGCAGTTCTTC. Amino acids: CASSSGLAGGARQFF. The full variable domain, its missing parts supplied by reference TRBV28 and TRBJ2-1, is DVKVTQSSRYLVKRTGEKVFLECVQDMDHENMFWYRQDPGLGLRLIYFSYDVKMKEKGDIPEGYSVSREKKERFSLILESASTNQTSMYLCASSSGLAGGARQFFGPGTRLTVL.

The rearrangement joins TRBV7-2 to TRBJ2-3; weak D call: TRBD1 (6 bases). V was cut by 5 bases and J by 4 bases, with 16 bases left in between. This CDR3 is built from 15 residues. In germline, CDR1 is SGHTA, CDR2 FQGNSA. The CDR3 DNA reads TGTGCCAGCAGCATGGGGGCGGGTGGCGCAGATACGCAGTATTTT. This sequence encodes CASSMGAGGADTQYF.

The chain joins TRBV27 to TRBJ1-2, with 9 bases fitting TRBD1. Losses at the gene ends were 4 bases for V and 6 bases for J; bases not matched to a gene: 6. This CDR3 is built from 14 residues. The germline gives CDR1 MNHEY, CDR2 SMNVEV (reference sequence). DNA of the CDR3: TGTGCCAGCAGTTCGGACAGGGGTGAGGATGGCTACACCTTC. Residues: CASSSDRGEDGYTF.

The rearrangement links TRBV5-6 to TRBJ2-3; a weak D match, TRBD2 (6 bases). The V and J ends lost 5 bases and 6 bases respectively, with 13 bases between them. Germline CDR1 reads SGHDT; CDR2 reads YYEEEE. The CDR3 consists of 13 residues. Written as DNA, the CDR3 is TGTGCCAGCAGTCAGGCGGGAATGGATACGCAGTATTTT. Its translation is CASSQAGMDTQYF.

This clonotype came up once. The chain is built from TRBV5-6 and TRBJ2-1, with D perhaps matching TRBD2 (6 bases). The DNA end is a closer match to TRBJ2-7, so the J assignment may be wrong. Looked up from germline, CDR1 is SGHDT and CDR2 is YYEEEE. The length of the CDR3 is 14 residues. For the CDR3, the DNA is TGTGCCAGCAGCCACGGAGGGTCCTACAATGAGCAGTACTTC. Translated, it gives CASSHGGSYNEQYF.

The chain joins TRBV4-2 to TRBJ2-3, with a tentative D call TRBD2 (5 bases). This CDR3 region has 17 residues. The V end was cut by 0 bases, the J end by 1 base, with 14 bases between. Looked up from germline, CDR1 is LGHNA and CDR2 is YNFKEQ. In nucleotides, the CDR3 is TGTGCCAGCAGCCAAGATACCAGCGGCGCAGGCACAGATACGCAGTATTTT. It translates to CASSQDTSGAGTDTQYF.

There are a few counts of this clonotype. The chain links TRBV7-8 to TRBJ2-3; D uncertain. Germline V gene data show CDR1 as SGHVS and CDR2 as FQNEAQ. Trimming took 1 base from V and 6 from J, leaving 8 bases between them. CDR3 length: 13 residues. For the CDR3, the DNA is TGTGCCAGCAGCTTAGACCTAATGGATACGCAGTATTTT. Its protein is CASSLDLMDTQYF. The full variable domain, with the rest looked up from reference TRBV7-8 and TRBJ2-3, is GAGVSQSPRYKVAKRGQDVALRCDPISGHVSLFWYQQALGQGPEFLTYFQNEAQLDKSGLPSDRFFAERPEGSVSTLKIQRTQQEDSAVYLCASSLDLMDTQYFGPGTRLTVL.

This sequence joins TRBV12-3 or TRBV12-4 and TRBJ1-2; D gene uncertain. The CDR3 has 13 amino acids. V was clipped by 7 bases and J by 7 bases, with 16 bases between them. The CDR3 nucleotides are TGTGCCAGCACCTCGATCCTTATCAGTGGCTACACCTTC. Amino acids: CASTSILISGYTF.

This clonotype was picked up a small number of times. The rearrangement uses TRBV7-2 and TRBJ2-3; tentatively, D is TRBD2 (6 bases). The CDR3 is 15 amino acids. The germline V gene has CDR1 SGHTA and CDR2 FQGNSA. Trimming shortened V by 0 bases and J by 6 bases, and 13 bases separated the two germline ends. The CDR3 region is CASSLAGGPVDTQYF. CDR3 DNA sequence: TGTGCCAGCAGCTTAGCCGGAGGGCCCGTTGATACGCAGTATTTT.

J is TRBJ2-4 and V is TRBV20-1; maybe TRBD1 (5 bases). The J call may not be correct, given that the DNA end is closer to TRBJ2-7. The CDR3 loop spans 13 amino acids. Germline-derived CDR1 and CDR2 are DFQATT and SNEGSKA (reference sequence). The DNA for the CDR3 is TGCAGTGCTAGGGGGCAGGGTGTCTACGAGCAGTACTTC. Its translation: CSARGQGVYEQYF.

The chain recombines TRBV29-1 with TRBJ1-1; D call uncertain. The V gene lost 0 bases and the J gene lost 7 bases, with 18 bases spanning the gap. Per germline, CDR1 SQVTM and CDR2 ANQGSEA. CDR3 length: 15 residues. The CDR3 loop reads CSVEDLRWSAIEAFF. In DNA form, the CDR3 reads TGCAGCGTTGAAGATCTAAGGTGGTCGGCAATTGAAGCTTTCTTT.

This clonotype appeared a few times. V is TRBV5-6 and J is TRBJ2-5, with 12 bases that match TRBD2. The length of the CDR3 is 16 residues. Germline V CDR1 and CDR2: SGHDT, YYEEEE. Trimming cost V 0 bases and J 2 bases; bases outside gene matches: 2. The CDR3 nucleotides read TGTGCCAGCAGCTTGGCCGGACTAGCGGGGCAAGAGACCCAGTACTTC. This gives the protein CASSLAGLAGQETQYF.

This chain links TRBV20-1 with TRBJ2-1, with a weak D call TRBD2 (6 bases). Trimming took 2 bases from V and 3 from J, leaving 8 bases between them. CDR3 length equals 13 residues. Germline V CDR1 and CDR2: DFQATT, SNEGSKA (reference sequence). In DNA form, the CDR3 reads TGCAGTGCTAGACGGGGGATCTACAATGAGCAGTTCTTC. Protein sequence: CSARRGIYNEQFF.

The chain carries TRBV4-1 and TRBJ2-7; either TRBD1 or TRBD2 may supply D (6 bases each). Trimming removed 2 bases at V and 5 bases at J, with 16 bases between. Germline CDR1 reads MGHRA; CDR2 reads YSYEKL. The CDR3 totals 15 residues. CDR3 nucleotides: TGCGCCAGCAGCCAAAATCCTAGGGGGGAGGACGAGCAGTACTTC. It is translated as CASSQNPRGEDEQYF.